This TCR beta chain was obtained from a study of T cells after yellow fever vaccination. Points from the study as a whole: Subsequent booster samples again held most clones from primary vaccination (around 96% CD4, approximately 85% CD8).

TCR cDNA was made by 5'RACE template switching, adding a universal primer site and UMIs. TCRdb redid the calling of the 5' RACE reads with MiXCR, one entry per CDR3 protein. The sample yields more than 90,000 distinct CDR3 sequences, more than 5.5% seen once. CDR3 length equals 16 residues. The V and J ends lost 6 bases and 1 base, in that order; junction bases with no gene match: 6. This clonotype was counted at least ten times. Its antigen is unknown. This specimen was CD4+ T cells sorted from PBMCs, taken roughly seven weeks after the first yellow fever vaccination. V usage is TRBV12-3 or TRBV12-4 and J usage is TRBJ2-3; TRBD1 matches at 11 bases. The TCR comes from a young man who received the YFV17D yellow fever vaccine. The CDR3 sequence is CASRPDRGPGTDTQYF. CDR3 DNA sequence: TGTGCCAGCAGACCGGACAGGGGGCCTGGCACAGATACGCAGTATTTT.